The 2 T cell receptor beta chains presented below share a single source sample, sequenced in a study of CD8 T cells in ankylosing spondylitis. TCRdb processed the 5' RACE reads anew with MiXCR; each CDR3 protein has one entry. The sample includes 200,000 to 250,000 distinct CDR3 sequences, 20% to 30% seen only once; the top ten take about 6.9%. The sequenced sample consisted of blood, either unsorted or a sorted T cell fraction (not recorded which). Every receptor here comes from a male donor with ankylosing spondylitis or in good health (not recorded which).

This clonotype came up many times. This chain connects TRBV27 to TRBJ1-6; 9 positions agree with TRBD1. The CDR3 has 17 residues. Looked up from germline, CDR1 is MNHEY and CDR2 is SMNVEV (reference sequence). Trimming took 1 base from V and 9 from J; bases not matched to a gene: 10. In nucleotides, the CDR3 is TGTGCCAGCAGTTTATACCCCATGGGACAGGGAGTTTCACCCCTCCACTTT. Protein product: CASSLYPMGQGVSPLHF.

This clonotype occurred many times. This chain connects TRBV12-3 or TRBV12-4 to TRBJ1-3; D is possibly TRBD1 (6 bases). The CDR3 covers 13 residues. V lost 7 bases, J lost 4 bases, and 11 bases lay in between. For the CDR3, the DNA is TGTGCCAGCACCGGGACATCGGGAAACACCATATATTTT. Residues: CASTGTSGNTIYF.